This T cell receptor (beta chain) originates from a study of blood T cell repertoires in COVID-19. Clones were sequenced by immunoSEQ multiplex PCR, and TCRdb holds only the in-frame ones, with some missing. The sample lists 95,000 to 150,000 clones; roughly four fifths were seen once. This CDR3 has 12 residues. Trimming cost V 6 bases and J 3 bases, with 8 bases left between them. Germline V gene data show CDR1 as SNHLY and CDR2 as FYNNEI. This clone has more than one count but fewer than ten. This chain joins TRBV2 and TRBJ1-1; unclear D gene. This TCR was sampled from a woman between 65 and 79 years old with acute or convalescent COVID-19. Sequencing was carried out using peripheral blood. The CDR3 region is CASRPQDTEAFF. CDR3 in DNA: TGTGCCAGCAGACCCCAGGACACTGAAGCTTTCTTT.